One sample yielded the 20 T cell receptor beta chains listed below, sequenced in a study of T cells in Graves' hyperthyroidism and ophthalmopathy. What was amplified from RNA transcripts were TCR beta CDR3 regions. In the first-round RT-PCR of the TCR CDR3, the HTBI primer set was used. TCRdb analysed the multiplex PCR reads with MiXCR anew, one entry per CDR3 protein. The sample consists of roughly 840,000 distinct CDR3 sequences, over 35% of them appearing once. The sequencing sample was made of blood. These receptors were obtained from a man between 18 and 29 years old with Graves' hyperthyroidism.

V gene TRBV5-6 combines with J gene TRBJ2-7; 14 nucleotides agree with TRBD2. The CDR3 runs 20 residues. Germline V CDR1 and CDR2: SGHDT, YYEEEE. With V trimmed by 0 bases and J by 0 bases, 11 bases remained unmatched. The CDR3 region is CASSLARQLGTSGSSYEQYF. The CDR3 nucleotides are TGTGCCAGCAGCTTGGCTCGGCAACTCGGGACTAGCGGGAGCTCCTACGAGCAGTACTTC.

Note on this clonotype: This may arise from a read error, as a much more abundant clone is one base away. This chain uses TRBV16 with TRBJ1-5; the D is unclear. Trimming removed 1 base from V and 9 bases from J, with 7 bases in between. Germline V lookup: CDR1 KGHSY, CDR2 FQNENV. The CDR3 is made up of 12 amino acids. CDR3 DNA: TGTGCCAGCAGCCAATTGGATCGGCCCCAGCATTTT. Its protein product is CASSQLDRPQHF.

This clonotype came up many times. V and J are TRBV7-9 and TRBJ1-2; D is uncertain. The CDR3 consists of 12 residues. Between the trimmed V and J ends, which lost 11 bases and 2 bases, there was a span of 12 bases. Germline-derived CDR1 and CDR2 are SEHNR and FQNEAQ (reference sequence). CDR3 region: CAWPEGNYGYTF. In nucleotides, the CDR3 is TGTGCCTGGCCCGAGGGCAACTATGGCTACACCTTC.

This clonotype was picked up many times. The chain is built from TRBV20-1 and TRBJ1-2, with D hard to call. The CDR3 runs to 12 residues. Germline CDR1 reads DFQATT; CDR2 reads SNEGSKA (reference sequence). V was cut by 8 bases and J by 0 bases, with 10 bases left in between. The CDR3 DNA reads TGCAGTTCTTACCATTCTAACTATGGCTACACCTTC. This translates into CSSYHSNYGYTF.

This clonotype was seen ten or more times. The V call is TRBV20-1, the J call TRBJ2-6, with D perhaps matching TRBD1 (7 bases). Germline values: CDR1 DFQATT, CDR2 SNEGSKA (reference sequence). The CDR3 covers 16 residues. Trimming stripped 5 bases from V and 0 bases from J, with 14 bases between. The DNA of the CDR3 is TGCAGTGCTGGTAGACAGGGAGGCTCTGGGGCCAACGTCCTGACTTTC. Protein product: CSAGRQGGSGANVLTF.

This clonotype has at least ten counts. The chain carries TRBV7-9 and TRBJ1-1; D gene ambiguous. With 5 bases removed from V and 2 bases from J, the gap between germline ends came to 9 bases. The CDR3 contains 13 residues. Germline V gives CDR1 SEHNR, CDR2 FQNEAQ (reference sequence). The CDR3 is CASSHETNTEAFF. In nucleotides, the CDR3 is TGTGCCAGCAGCCATGAGACAAACACTGAAGCTTTCTTT.

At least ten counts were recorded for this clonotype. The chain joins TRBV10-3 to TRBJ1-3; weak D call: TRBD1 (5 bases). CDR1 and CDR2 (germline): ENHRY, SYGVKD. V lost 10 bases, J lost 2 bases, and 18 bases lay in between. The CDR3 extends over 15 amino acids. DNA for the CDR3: TGTGCCACGCACGAGGGGTCCCTAGCTGGAAACACCATATATTTT. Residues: CATHEGSLAGNTIYF.

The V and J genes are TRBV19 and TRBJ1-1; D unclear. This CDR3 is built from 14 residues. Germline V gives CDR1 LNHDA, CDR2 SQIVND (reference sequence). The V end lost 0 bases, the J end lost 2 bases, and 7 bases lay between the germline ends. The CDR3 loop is CASSIETTNTEAFF. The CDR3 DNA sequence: TGTGCCAGTAGTATAGAGACGACTAACACTGAAGCTTTCTTT.

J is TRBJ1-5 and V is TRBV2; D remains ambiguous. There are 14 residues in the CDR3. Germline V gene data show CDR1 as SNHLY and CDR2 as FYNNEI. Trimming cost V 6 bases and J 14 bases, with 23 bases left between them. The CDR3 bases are TGTGCCAGCAGGGAGGGTAGCGGGAGGATCTACGAGCATTTT. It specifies CASREGSGRIYEHF.

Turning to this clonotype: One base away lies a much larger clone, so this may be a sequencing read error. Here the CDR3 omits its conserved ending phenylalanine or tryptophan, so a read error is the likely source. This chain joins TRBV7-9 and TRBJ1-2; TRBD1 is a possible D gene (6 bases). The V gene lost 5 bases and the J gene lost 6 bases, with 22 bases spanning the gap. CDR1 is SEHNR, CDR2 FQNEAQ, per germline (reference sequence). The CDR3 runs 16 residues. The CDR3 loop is CASSPRVGGARDGYTL. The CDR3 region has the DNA TGTGCCAGCAGCCCCAGAGTAGGGGGGGCGCGGGATGGCTACACCCTC.

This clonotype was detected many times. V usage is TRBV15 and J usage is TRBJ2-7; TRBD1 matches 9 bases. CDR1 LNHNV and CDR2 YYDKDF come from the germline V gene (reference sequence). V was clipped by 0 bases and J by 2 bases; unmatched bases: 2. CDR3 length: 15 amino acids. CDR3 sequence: CATSREDRGTYEQYF. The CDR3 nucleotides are TGTGCCACCAGCAGAGAAGACAGGGGGACCTACGAGCAGTACTTC.

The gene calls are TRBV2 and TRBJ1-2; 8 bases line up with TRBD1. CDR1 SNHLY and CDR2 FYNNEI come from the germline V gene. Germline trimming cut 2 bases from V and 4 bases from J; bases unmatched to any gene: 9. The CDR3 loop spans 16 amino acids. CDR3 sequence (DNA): TGTGCCAGCAGTGAAACCGCGACAGGGGACCCCTATGGCTACACCTTC. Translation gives CASSETATGDPYGYTF. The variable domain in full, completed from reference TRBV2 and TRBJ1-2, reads EPEVTQTPSHQVTQMGQEVILRCVPISNHLYFYWYRQILGQKVEFLVSFYNNEISEKSEIFDDQFSVERPDGSNFTLKIRSTKLEDSAMYFCASSETATGDPYGYTFGSGTRLTVV.

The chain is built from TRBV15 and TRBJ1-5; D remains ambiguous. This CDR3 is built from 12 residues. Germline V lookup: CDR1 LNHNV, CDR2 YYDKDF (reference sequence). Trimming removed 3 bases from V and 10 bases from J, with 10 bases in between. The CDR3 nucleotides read TGTGCCACCAGCAGCCTAAATGGCCCCCAGCATTTT. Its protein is CATSSLNGPQHF.

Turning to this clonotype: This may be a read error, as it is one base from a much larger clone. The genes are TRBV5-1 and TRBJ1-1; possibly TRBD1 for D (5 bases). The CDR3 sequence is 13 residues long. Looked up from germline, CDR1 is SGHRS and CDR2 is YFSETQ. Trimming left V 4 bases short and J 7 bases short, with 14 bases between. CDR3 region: CASSAREGSEAFF. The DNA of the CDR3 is TGCGCCAGCAGCGCCAGGGAAGGTAGTGAAGCTTTCTTT.

CDR3 coding DNA: TGTGCCAGTAGGAGGCATGGGCAAGAGACCCAGTACTTC. It codes for CASRRHGQETQYF. This chain links TRBV19 with TRBJ2-5; D not resolved. The V gene's germline CDR1 is LNHDA and CDR2 SQIVND (reference sequence). V lost 6 bases and J lost 2, with 10 bases in between. The CDR3 is made up of 13 amino acids.

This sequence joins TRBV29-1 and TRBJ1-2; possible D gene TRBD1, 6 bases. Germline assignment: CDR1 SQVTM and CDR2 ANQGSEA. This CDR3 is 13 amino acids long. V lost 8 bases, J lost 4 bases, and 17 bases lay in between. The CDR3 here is CSLDQTGLYGYTF. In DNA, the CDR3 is TGCAGCTTGGACCAGACAGGTCTCTATGGCTACACCTTC. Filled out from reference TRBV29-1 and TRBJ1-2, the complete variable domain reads SAVISQKPSRDICQRGTSLTIQCQVDSQVTMMFWYRQQPGQSLTLIATANQGSEATYESGFVIDKFPISRPNLTFSTLTVSNMSPEDSSIYLCSLDQTGLYGYTFGSGTRLTVV.

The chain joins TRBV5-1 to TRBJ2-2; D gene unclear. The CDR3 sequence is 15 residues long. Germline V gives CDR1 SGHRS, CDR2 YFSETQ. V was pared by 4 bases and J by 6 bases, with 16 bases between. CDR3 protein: CASSVTPLWAGELFF. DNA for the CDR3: TGCGCCAGCAGCGTGACACCCCTGTGGGCCGGGGAGCTGTTTTTT.

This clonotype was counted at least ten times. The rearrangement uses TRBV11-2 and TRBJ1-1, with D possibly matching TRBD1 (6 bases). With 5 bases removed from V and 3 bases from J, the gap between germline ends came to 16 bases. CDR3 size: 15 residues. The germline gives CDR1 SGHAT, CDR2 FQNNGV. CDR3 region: CASSPGAGVDTEAFF. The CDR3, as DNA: TGTGCCAGCAGCCCAGGGGCAGGTGTGGACACTGAAGCTTTCTTT.

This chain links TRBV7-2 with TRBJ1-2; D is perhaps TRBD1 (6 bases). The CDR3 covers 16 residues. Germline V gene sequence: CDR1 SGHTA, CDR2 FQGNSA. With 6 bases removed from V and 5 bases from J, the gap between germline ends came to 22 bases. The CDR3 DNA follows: TGTGCCAGCAGGGACAAACAGGGTACATTAGGTTATGGCTACACCTTC. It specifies CASRDKQGTLGYGYTF.

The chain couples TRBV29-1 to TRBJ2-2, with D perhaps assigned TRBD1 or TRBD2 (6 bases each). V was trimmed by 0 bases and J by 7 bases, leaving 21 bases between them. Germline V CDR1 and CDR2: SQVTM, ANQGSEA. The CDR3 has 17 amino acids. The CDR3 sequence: CSVEETGYQRRDGELFF. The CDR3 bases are TGCAGCGTTGAAGAGACAGGCTACCAGCGGCGGGACGGGGAGCTGTTTTTT.